Listed below are T cell receptor beta chains from one sample, sequenced in a study of T cells in Graves' hyperthyroidism and ophthalmopathy. TCRdb reanalysed the multiplex PCR reads using MiXCR and keeps one entry per CDR3 protein. The sample consists of 350,000 or so distinct CDR3 sequences, about a sixth of them appearing once. Input material: blood. The receptor source for this set is a woman aged 25 to 45 with Graves' hyperthyroidism that later progressed to Graves' ophthalmopathy. The CDR3 runs from the conserved cysteine through the conserved F or W. D genes are given only for firm matches. Size is stated for part of the rows, as once, few or many counts, or as a class when the clone is expanded.

clone size	V gene	D gene	J gene	CDR3 protein	CDR3 DNA
few	TRBV5-1	TRBD1	TRBJ2-6	CASSPLLRDRHYLISGANVLTF	TGCGCCAGCAGCCCGCTACTCCGGGACAGACATTATTTAATCTCTGGGGCCAACGTCCTGACTTTC
few	TRBV5-1	.	TRBJ2-3	CASSGAAPGADTQYF	TGCGCCAGCAGCGGAGCAGCCCCGGGGGCAGATACGCAGTATTTT
few	TRBV5-1	.	TRBJ1-1	CASSLIRVITEAFF	TGCGCCAGCAGCTTGATCAGGGTAATTACTGAAGCTTTCTTT
once	TRBV3-1	TRBD2	TRBJ2-7	CASSQAQFRTSGRAFEQYF	TGTGCCAGCAGCCAAGCGCAGTTCCGGACTAGCGGGAGGGCCTTTGAGCAGTACTTC
.	TRBV19	TRBD1	TRBJ1-5	CASSIVSRGTWGYSNQPQHF	TGTGCCAGTAGTATAGTTTCCAGGGGGACCTGGGGCTATAGCAATCAGCCCCAGCATTTT
few	TRBV28	.	TRBJ2-1	CASSSVLAGTYSYNEQFF	TGTGCCAGCAGTTCGGTTTTGGCGGGGACCTACTCCTACAATGAGCAGTTCTTC
many	TRBV19	.	TRBJ2-7	CASSIYRKPYEQYF	TGTGCCAGTAGTATTTACCGAAAACCCTACGAGCAGTACTTC
many	TRBV2	.	TRBJ2-1	CASSERRGVPYNEQFF	TGTGCCAGCAGTGAAAGGCGCGGGGTCCCTTACAATGAGCAGTTCTTC
many	TRBV5-1	.	TRBJ1-2	CASSPSGVGYGYTF	TGCGCCAGCAGCCCCTCAGGAGTAGGCTATGGCTACACCTTC
few	TRBV5-8	.	TRBJ2-2	CASSLIPSRRLFF	TGTGCCAGCAGCTTGATCCCGTCGAGGAGACTGTTTTTT
.	TRBV27	.	TRBJ2-7	CATQDLSDEQYF	TGTGCCACTCAGGATCTGAGTGACGAGCAGTACTTC
many	TRBV28	.	TRBJ2-1	CASSSGQGTRNEQFF	TGTGCCAGCAGTTCAGGTCAGGGGACTCGCAATGAGCAGTTCTTC
.	TRBV2	.	TRBJ2-7	CASSEGGPDHEQYF	TGTGCCAGCAGTGAAGGGGGGCCCGACCACGAGCAGTACTTC
.	TRBV5-1	.	TRBJ1-1	CASSLRGNEAFF	TGCGCCAGCAGCTTAAGGGGGAATGAAGCTTTCTTT
many	TRBV28	.	TRBJ2-5	CASIKTQYF	TGTGCCAGCATCAAGACCCAGTACTTC
.	TRBV29-1	TRBD1	TRBJ2-5	CSVDPRGTQETQYF	TGCAGCGTTGATCCCAGGGGGACCCAAGAGACCCAGTACTTC
many	TRBV6-1	.	TRBJ1-3	CASSEDTGNTIYF	TGTGCCAGCAGTGAAGACACCGGAAACACCATATATTTT